The source of this T cell receptor beta chain is a study of blood T cell repertoires in COVID-19. Background on the study: PBMCs, B-cell-depleted T cells, or T cells provided the cDNA or gDNA that made up the material.

The authors' processing: Reference gene primer amplification gave estimated nucleated cell counts. TCRdb's copy holds only in-frame clones and misses some; the assay was immunoSEQ multiplex PCR. The V and J calls and clone size were taken over from that table, and D and trimming were inferred from the DNA. This sample yields hundreds of thousands of clones, of which about 90% are seen a single time; around 0.85% belongs to the top ten. Sequencing input: PBMCs or T cells enriched from blood (not recorded which). The receptor comes from a man between 45 and 60 years old who had been exposed to COVID-19.

The CDR3 coding sequence is TGTGCCAGCAGTGAGGGAGGTGGGGAGTCAAGAGCTTTCTTT. This encodes CASSEGGGESRAFF. The chain has TRBV2 and TRBJ1-1; no reliable D call. Trimming shortened V by 3 bases and J by 10 bases, and 18 bases separated the two germline ends. The CDR3 runs to 14 residues. Germline V gene data show CDR1 as SNHLY and CDR2 as FYNNEI.